These 32 T cell receptor beta chains were sequenced from one sample in a study of blood T cell repertoires in COVID-19. TCRdb keeps only in-frame clones here, not all; method: immunoSEQ multiplex PCR. This table holds some 490,000 clones, roughly 88% found once. The source material was peripheral blood. Receptors were obtained from a human donor in a cohort sampled during active COVID-19.

V and J are TRBV6-6 and TRBJ2-5; 7 nucleotides line up with TRBD1. From germline, CDR1 is MNHNY and CDR2 SVGAGI (reference sequence). V shed 3 bases, J shed 5 bases, and the junction held 9 bases outside the gene matches. This CDR3 spans 15 amino acids. CDR3 protein: CASSYGAGGTETQYF. CDR3 DNA sequence: TGTGCCAGCAGTTATGGGGCAGGGGGTACGGAGACCCAGTACTTC.

This chain joins TRBV5-1 and TRBJ2-5, with 9 positions matching TRBD1. The CDR3 is 15 amino acids. Germline trimming cut 0 bases from V and 5 bases from J; bases unmatched to any gene: 5. Germline loops: CDR1 SGHRS, CDR2 YFSETQ. The CDR3 here is CASSLVTTGGETQYF. The CDR3, as DNA: TGCGCCAGCAGCTTGGTCACGACAGGGGGGGAGACCCAGTACTTC.

The chain employs TRBV11-3 and TRBJ2-7; 8 nucleotides agree with TRBD2. The germline CDR1 and CDR2 sequences are SGHNT and YENEEA. The CDR3 contains 20 residues. V was clipped by 8 bases and J by 2 bases; unmatched bases: 26. CDR3 residues: CASPPSIGGRPRVVPYEQYF. CDR3 DNA sequence: TGTGCCAGCCCTCCGTCGATCGGCGGGAGGCCCCGGGTTGTCCCCTACGAGCAGTACTTC. Supplemented by reference TRBV11-3 and TRBJ2-7, the full variable domain reads EAGVVQSPRYKIIEKKQPVAFWCNPISGHNTLYWYLQNLGQGPELLIRYENEEAVDDSQLPKDRFSAERLKGVDSTLKIQPAELGDSAVYLCASPPSIGGRPRVVPYEQYFGPGTRLTVT.

With regard to this clone: The sample holds other DNA sequences that translate to the same CDR3. The chain is built from TRBV5-1 and TRBJ1-1, with 9 positions matching TRBD1. CDR1 is SGHRS and CDR2 is YFSETQ in the germline V gene. Germline trimming cut 4 bases from V and 5 bases from J; bases unmatched to any gene: 6. CDR3 length: 14 residues. DNA for the CDR3: TGCGCCAGCAGCCCGGGACAGGGCGGAACTGAAGCTTTCTTT. This codes for CASSPGQGGTEAFF. Complete variable domain (other parts from reference TRBV5-1 and TRBJ1-1): KAGVTQTPRYLIKTRGQQVTLSCSPISGHRSVSWYQQTPGQGLQFLFEYFSETQRNKGNFPGRFSGRQFSNSRSEMNVSTLELGDSALYLCASSPGQGGTEAFFGQGTRLTVV.

The V call is TRBV6-5, the J call TRBJ2-7; possibly TRBD2 for D (7 bases). The germline CDR1 and CDR2 sequences are MNHEY and SVGAGI. The CDR3 consists of 14 residues. The ends were cut back, 6 bases at V and 6 bases at J, with 18 bases in the middle. The CDR3 here is CASRPRGRGSEQYF. CDR3 nucleotide sequence: TGTGCCAGCAGACCCCGAGGGAGGGGGAGCGAGCAGTACTTC.

The V call is TRBV4-2, the J call TRBJ2-7, with TRBD2 matching over 8 bases. This CDR3 has 17 residues. Germline CDR1 LGHNA, CDR2 YNFKEQ. V was clipped by 4 bases and J by 0 bases; unmatched bases: 11. CDR3 sequence (DNA): TGTGCCAGCAGCCGGTTTGTACAGCGGGGGAGCTCCTACGAGCAGTACTTC. Its protein product is CASSRFVQRGSSYEQYF.

The chain has TRBV30 and TRBJ2-1; 7 nucleotides align to TRBD2. Trimming took 0 bases from V and 9 from J; bases not matched to a gene: 8. The CDR3 runs 14 residues. Germline CDR1 GTSNPN, CDR2 SVGIG (reference sequence). The CDR3 spells CAWSVGFRTSEQFF. CDR3 DNA sequence: TGTGCCTGGAGTGTAGGTTTTCGGACTAGTGAGCAGTTCTTC.

This clone showed up just once. The chain couples TRBV7-8 to TRBJ1-2, with 8 bases fitting TRBD1. This CDR3 region has 14 residues. After removal of 4 bases from V and 6 bases from J, the junction contained 7 bases not matched to a gene. Germline CDR1 reads SGHVS; CDR2 reads FQNEAQ. The CDR3 is CASSSPGQVHGYTF. The DNA of the CDR3 is TGTGCCAGCAGCTCCCCGGGACAGGTTCATGGCTACACCTTC.

The chain has TRBV6-1 and TRBJ1-4; D call uncertain. Germline assignment: CDR1 MNHNS and CDR2 SASEGT. The V gene lost 3 bases and the J gene lost 5 bases, with 10 bases spanning the gap. The CDR3 length is 14 residues. CDR3 sequence: CASSDRGANEKLFF. In DNA form, the CDR3 reads TGTGCCAGCAGTGATCGGGGTGCCAATGAAAAACTGTTTTTT.

The chain recombines TRBV6-5 with TRBJ2-1; D is uncertain. This CDR3 is built from 16 residues. The V end was cut by 0 bases, the J end by 12 bases, with 21 bases between. Germline V CDR1 and CDR2: MNHEY, SVGAGI. The DNA of the CDR3 is TGTGCCAGCAGTTACTCGAAGCCGCCCGCGGATCCCCTGCAGTTCTTC. Its protein product is CASSYSKPPADPLQFF.

This rearrangement joins TRBV7-8 to TRBJ2-3, with 13 nucleotides matching TRBD2. CDR3 length equals 18 residues. The J segment lost 7 bases and the V segment lost 1 base, leaving 11 bases of the junction unmatched. Germline V lookup: CDR1 SGHVS, CDR2 FQNEAQ. CDR3: CASSLESLTSGRPNTQYF. In nucleotides, the CDR3 is TGTGCCAGCAGCTTAGAATCCCTGACTAGCGGGAGGCCAAATACGCAGTATTTT.

V is TRBV2 and J is TRBJ1-5; D is undetermined. This CDR3 contains 14 residues. CDR1 is SNHLY and CDR2 is FYNNEI in the germline V gene. Trimming removed 4 bases at V and 11 bases at J, with 18 bases between. CDR3 sequence: CASSGANLALSQHF. The CDR3 coding sequence is TGTGCCAGCAGTGGGGCCAACCTCGCGTTGTCCCAGCATTTT.

The chain carries TRBV19 and TRBJ2-5; TRBD2 matches 8 bases. CDR1 and CDR2 from the germline V gene are LNHDA and SQIVND (reference sequence). The CDR3 spans 13 residues. The J segment lost 3 bases and the V segment lost 8 bases, leaving 5 bases of the junction unmatched. The DNA of the CDR3 is TGTGCCAGTCGTCCGCGGGGGGAAGAGACCCAGTACTTC. It codes for CASRPRGEETQYF.

The CDR3 is CASGLGPAGNEQFF. The CDR3 region has the DNA TGTGCTAGTGGTTTAGGTCCAGCGGGGAATGAGCAGTTCTTC. The J gene is TRBJ2-1, the V gene TRBV12-5, with TRBD2 matching over 7 bases. Germline V gene lookup returns CDR1 LGHNT and CDR2 FRNRAP. The CDR3 consists of 14 residues. V dropped 3 bases and J dropped 7; count of bases not matched to a gene: 6.

The chain is built from TRBV30 and TRBJ1-5; TRBD1 is a possible D gene (5 bases). V was cut by 2 bases and J by 8 bases, with 13 bases left in between. Germline lookup yields CDR1 GTSNPN and CDR2 SVGIG (reference sequence). The CDR3 is 13 residues long. The chain's CDR3 is CAWSRAGWEPQHF. The CDR3 DNA reads TGTGCCTGGAGTAGGGCAGGGTGGGAGCCCCAGCATTTT.

V and J are TRBV5-1 and TRBJ1-4; 7 bases align to TRBD1. The CDR3 consists of 14 residues. CDR1 is SGHRS and CDR2 is YFSETQ in the germline V gene. V shed 3 bases, J shed 8 bases, and the junction held 7 bases outside the gene matches. The CDR3 spells CASSSTGDGEKLFF. DNA for the CDR3: TGCGCCAGCAGCTCCACAGGGGATGGAGAAAAACTGTTTTTT.

The chain has TRBV28 and TRBJ2-7; 8 bases match TRBD1. Unmatched junction bases numbered 8, after V lost 1 base and J lost 6 bases. The CDR3 is 15 amino acids. Germline lookup yields CDR1 MDHEN and CDR2 SYDVKM. The DNA for the CDR3 is TGTGCCAGCAGTTTATCAGGGACAGGAATACTCGAGCAGTACTTC. Translating gives CASSLSGTGILEQYF.

The chain couples TRBV11-2 to TRBJ2-1; 9 bases fit TRBD1. The germline gives CDR1 SGHAT, CDR2 FQNNGV. The CDR3 is 12 residues long. V was pared by 4 bases and J by 12 bases, with 4 bases of the junction left unmatched. The CDR3 DNA reads as TGTGCCAGCAGCTCCGGGACAGGGAGGCAGTTCTTC. Translating gives CASSSGTGRQFF.

V is TRBV5-4 and J is TRBJ1-4; no firm D call. Trimming removed 0 bases from V and 3 bases from J, with 12 bases in between. CDR1 is SGHNT, CDR2 YYREEE, per germline (reference sequence). The CDR3 extends over 16 amino acids. The CDR3 bases are TGTGCCAGCAGCTTGGACATTCCCGGGGCTAATGAAAAACTGTTTTTT. This sequence encodes CASSLDIPGANEKLFF.

The chain combines TRBV19 with TRBJ2-7; possibly TRBD2 for D (5 bases). CDR3 length: 14 amino acids. Between the trimmed V and J ends, which lost 3 bases and 3 bases, there was a span of 12 bases. CDR1 is LNHDA and CDR2 is SQIVND in the germline V gene (reference sequence). The CDR3 nucleotides are TGTGCCAGTAGTATGGACTTAAGCGGCTACGAGCAGTACTTC. Protein product: CASSMDLSGYEQYF. The variable domain in full, with the rest retrieved from reference TRBV19 and TRBJ2-7, is DGGITQSPKYLFRKEGQNVTLSCEQNLNHDAMYWYRQDPGQGLRLIYYSQIVNDFQKGDIAEGYSVSREKKESFPLTVTSAQKNPTAFYLCASSMDLSGYEQYFGPGTRLTVT.

The chain joins TRBV5-4 to TRBJ1-3; perhaps TRBD1 as D (6 bases). V shed 5 bases and J shed 1 base, with 13 bases lying between them. Germline assignment: CDR1 SGHNT and CDR2 YYREEE (reference sequence). There are 15 residues in the CDR3. In DNA form, the CDR3 reads TGTGCCAGCAGTTTAACAGGGCTTTCTGGAAACACCATATATTTT. This encodes CASSLTGLSGNTIYF.

V gene TRBV29-1 combines with J gene TRBJ1-1, with 10 bases matching TRBD1. V dropped 7 bases and J dropped 1; count of bases not matched to a gene: 12. CDR3 length equals 16 residues. Per the germline V gene, CDR1 is SQVTM and CDR2 is ANQGSEA. This CDR3 is CSAGGQGVAGNTEAFF. The CDR3 DNA is TGCAGCGCCGGCGGACAGGGGGTCGCAGGGAACACTGAAGCTTTCTTT.

The rearrangement links TRBV19 to TRBJ1-2, with 8 bases identical to TRBD1. The ends lost 5 bases at V and 8 bases at J; junction bases unmatched: 13. This CDR3 has 15 residues. The germline V gene encodes CDR1 LNHDA and CDR2 SQIVND (reference sequence). The CDR3 spells CASSWEGQAGTGYTF. CDR3 in DNA: TGTGCCAGTAGTTGGGAGGGACAGGCTGGTACCGGCTACACCTTC.

The V gene is TRBV6-5, the J gene TRBJ1-1; the D gene is possibly TRBD1 (6 bases). CDR1 is MNHEY, CDR2 SVGAGI, per germline. V lost 5 bases and J 10 bases, leaving 11 bases between the germline ends. This CDR3 has 11 amino acids. CDR3 sequence: CASSRGGTAFF. CDR3 DNA: TGTGCCAGCAGTAGGGGGGGGACAGCTTTCTTT.

The gene calls are TRBV2 and TRBJ2-6, with a tentative D call TRBD1 (6 bases). The V end lost 6 bases, the J end lost 0 bases, and 9 bases lay between the germline ends. The CDR3 sequence is 15 residues long. In germline, CDR1 is SNHLY, CDR2 FYNNEI. CDR3 DNA sequence: TGTGCCAGCAGAACACAGGGCTCTGGGGCCAACGTCCTGACTTTC. Translating gives CASRTQGSGANVLTF.

V usage is TRBV30 and J usage is TRBJ1-4, with 7 bases aligning to TRBD1. Losses at the gene ends were 5 bases for V and 12 bases for J; bases not matched to a gene: 18. Germline V gene data show CDR1 as GTSNPN and CDR2 as SVGIG (reference sequence). This CDR3 has 15 residues. CDR3 sequence reads: CAWAMSDRLTRELFF. CDR3 sequence (DNA): TGTGCCTGGGCGATGTCGGACAGGCTGACGAGGGAACTGTTTTTT.

This clone has a single count. The rearrangement joins TRBV5-1 to TRBJ2-7, with TRBD1 identical over 9 bases. Germline CDR1 is SGHRS and CDR2 is YFSETQ. J lost 6 bases, V lost 3 bases, and 10 bases had no gene match. This CDR3 spans 15 amino acids. The CDR3 DNA follows: TGCGCCAGCAGCTCCGACGCCGGACAGGGGTCCGAGCAGTACTTC. Translated: CASSSDAGQGSEQYF.

For this clone: The sample carries other DNA sequences with the same CDR3. The CDR3 is CASSWGENTEAFF. The CDR3 region has the DNA TGTGCCAGCAGTTGGGGCGAGAACACTGAAGCTTTCTTT. This sequence joins TRBV6-5 and TRBJ1-1, with a weak D call TRBD1 (5 bases). V was clipped by 4 bases and J by 1 base, with 7 bases between them. Germline V gene sequence: CDR1 MNHEY, CDR2 SVGAGI. The CDR3 is 13 amino acids.

The chain employs TRBV21-1 and TRBJ2-7; TRBD2 is taken as the D call from the table, unchecked against the DNA. TRBV21-1 is noted as a pseudogene. CDR3 length equals 12 residues. The CDR3 bases are TGTGCCAAACATCCGGGGACCTACGAGCAGTACTTC. Translation: CAKHPGTYEQYF.

The chain links TRBV3-1 (or the pseudogene TRBV3-2) to TRBJ2-1; 8 bases align to TRBD2. Germline CDR1 reads LGHDT; CDR2 reads YNNKEL (reference sequence). V lost 2 bases, J lost 8 bases, and 8 bases stayed unmatched. The CDR3 covers 15 residues. The CDR3 DNA sequence: TGTGCCAGCAGCCAACAGCAGCGGGAGTTTGATGAGCAGTTCTTC. Residues: CASSQQQREFDEQFF.

This chain links TRBV30 with TRBJ1-1; D unresolved. The germline V gene has CDR1 GTSNPN and CDR2 SVGIG (reference sequence). The CDR3 has 12 residues. Between the trimmed V and J ends, which lost 4 bases and 5 bases, there was a span of 11 bases. CDR3 sequence reads: CAWTPGKTEAFF. CDR3 coding DNA: TGTGCCTGGACGCCGGGGAAGACTGAAGCTTTCTTT.

The chain employs TRBV19 and TRBJ1-1, with 7 bases matching TRBD1. The length of the CDR3 is 17 residues. V trimming: 6 bases; J trimming: 4 bases; junction bases outside the gene matches: 17. The germline CDR1 and CDR2 sequences are LNHDA and SQIVND (reference sequence). The CDR3 loop is CASRTPQLTGPGTEAFF. The CDR3 nucleotides are TGTGCCAGTAGGACTCCCCAACTGACAGGGCCGGGCACTGAAGCTTTCTTT. The entire variable domain, with the rest obtained from reference TRBV19 and TRBJ1-1, is as follows: DGGITQSPKYLFRKEGQNVTLSCEQNLNHDAMYWYRQDPGQGLRLIYYSQIVNDFQKGDIAEGYSVSREKKESFPLTVTSAQKNPTAFYLCASRTPQLTGPGTEAFFGQGTRLTVV.